The T cell receptor beta chain under discussion was sequenced for a study of blood T cell repertoires in COVID-19. Here immunoSEQ multiplex PCR was the method, and the copy in TCRdb shows in-frame clones only, minus some. The table lists some 350,000 clones, 80% to 90% of them singletons, with 0.9% to 1.1% in the top ten. CDR1 SQVTM and CDR2 ANQGSEA come from the germline V gene. V was shortened by 5 bases and J by 0 bases, with 28 bases between the two germline ends. The length of the CDR3 is 19 residues. The J gene is TRBJ1-1, the V gene TRBV29-1; a possible D gene is TRBD1 (6 bases). Sequencing was carried out using PBMCs or T cells enriched from blood (not recorded which). The sequence was obtained from a man aged 18 to 30 who had recovered from COVID-19. This CDR3 reads CSVSPHRTEGPKMNTEAFF. CDR3 DNA sequence: TGCAGCGTTTCCCCTCATAGGACAGAGGGGCCTAAAATGAACACTGAAGCTTTCTTT.